The present T cell receptor (beta chain) was sequenced within a study of blood T cell repertoires in COVID-19. Trimming at V came to 1 base and at J to 7 bases, leaving 6 bases not matched to a gene. The CDR3 extends over 14 amino acids. Germline values: CDR1 SGHDT, CDR2 YYEEEE. Libraries were prepared by immunoSEQ multiplex PCR; TCRdb keeps only in-frame clonotypes and omits some of them. The table lists about 130,000 clones, approximately 87% of them singletons, with more than 3.5% in the top ten. This receptor was identified in a woman aged 60-70 years with acute or convalescent COVID-19. The specimen was peripheral blood. The chain is built from TRBV5-6 and TRBJ1-2; 8 nucleotides agree with TRBD1. For the CDR3, the DNA is TGTGCCAGCAGCTTGCCGGACAGGGTGAGTGGCTACACCTTC. The encoded protein is CASSLPDRVSGYTF.